The clone carrying this T cell receptor (beta chain) was recorded only once. As originally analysed: Estimation of nucleated cell counts was performed using reference gene primer amplification. Produced via immunoSEQ multiplex PCR; TCRdb's table is partial and in-frame only. V, J and clone size are those of that table, while D and trimming were read from the DNA. The top ten hold about 0.91% of the sample, which has fewer than 250,000 clones, just under 85% seen once. From germline, CDR1 is LNHDA and CDR2 SQIVND (reference sequence). V was clipped by 3 bases and J by 4 bases, with 21 bases between them. This CDR3 has 17 residues. These data belong to a study of blood T cell repertoires in COVID-19.

The source material was peripheral blood. This receptor was taken from a man in his 60s with COVID-19, enrolled during active disease. V and J are TRBV19 and TRBJ1-2, with D perhaps matching TRBD1 (5 bases). The DNA for the CDR3 is TGTGCCAGTAGTATCTCTCTGGTCGGACAAACGGTCTATGGCTACACCTTC. Translated: CASSISLVGQTVYGYTF.